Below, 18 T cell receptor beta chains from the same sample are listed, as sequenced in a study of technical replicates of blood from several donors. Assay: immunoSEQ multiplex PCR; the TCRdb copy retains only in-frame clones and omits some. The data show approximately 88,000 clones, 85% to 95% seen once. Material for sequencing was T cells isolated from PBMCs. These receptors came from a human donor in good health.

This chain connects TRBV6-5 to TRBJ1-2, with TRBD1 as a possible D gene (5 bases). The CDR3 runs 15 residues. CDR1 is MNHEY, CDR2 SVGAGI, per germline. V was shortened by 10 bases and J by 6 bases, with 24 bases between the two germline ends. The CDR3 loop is CATQQGTGGENGYTF. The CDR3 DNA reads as TGTGCCACACAACAAGGAACGGGGGGGGAAAATGGCTACACCTTC.

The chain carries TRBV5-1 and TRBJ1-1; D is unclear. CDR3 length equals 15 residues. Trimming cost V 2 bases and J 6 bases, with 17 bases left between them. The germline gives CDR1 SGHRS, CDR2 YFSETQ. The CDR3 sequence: CASSFFRAGGSEAFF. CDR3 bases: TGCGCCAGCAGCTTCTTTCGGGCCGGAGGGTCTGAAGCTTTCTTT. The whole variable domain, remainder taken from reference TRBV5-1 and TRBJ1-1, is KAGVTQTPRYLIKTRGQQVTLSCSPISGHRSVSWYQQTPGQGLQFLFEYFSETQRNKGNFPGRFSGRQFSNSRSEMNVSTLELGDSALYLCASSFFRAGGSEAFFGQGTRLTVV.

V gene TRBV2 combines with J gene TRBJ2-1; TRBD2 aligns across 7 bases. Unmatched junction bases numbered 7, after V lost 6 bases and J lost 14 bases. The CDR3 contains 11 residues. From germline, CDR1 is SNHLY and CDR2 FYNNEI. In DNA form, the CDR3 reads TGTGCCAGCAGCGGGGAGGGACGGGAGTTCTTC. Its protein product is CASSGEGREFF. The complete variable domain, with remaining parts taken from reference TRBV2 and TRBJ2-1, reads EPEVTQTPSHQVTQMGQEVILRCVPISNHLYFYWYRQILGQKVEFLVSFYNNEISEKSEIFDDQFSVERPDGSNFTLKIRSTKLEDSAMYFCASSGEGREFFGPGTRLTVL.

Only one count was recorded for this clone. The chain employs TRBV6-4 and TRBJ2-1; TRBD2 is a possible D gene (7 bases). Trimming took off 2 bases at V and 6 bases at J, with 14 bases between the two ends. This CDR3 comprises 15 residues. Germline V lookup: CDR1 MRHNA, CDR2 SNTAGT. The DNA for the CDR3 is TGTGCCAGCAGTGACCCAGGGAGGGGGGGCAATGAGCAGTTCTTC. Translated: CASSDPGRGGNEQFF.

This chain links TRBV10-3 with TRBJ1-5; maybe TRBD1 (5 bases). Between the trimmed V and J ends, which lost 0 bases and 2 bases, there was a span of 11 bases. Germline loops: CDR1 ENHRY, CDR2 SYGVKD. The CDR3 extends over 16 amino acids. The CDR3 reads CAISESPGMGNQPQHF. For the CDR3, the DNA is TGTGCCATCAGTGAGTCGCCAGGGATGGGCAATCAGCCCCAGCATTTT.

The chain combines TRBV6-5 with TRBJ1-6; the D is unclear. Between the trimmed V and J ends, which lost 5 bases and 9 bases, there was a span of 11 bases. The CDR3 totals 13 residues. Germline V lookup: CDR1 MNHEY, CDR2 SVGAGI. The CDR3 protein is CASSHPKISPLHF. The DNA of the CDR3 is TGTGCCAGCAGTCACCCTAAGATTTCACCCCTCCACTTT.

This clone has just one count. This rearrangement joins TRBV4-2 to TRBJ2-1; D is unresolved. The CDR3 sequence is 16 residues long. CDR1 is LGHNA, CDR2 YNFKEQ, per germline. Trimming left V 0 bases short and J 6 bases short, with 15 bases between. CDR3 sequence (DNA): TGTGCCAGCAGCCAAGAAGTTAGAGCTTTATTCAATGAGCAGTTCTTC. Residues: CASSQEVRALFNEQFF.

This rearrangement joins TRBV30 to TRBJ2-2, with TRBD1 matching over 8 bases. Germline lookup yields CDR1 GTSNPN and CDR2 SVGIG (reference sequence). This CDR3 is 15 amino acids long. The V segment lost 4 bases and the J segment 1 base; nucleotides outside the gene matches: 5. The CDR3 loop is CAWKRTGMNTGELFF. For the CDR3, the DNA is TGTGCCTGGAAAAGGACAGGGATGAACACCGGGGAGCTGTTTTTT. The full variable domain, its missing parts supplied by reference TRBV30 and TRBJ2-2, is SQTIHQWPATLVQPVGSPLSLECTVEGTSNPNLYWYRQAAGRGLQLLFYSVGIGQISSEVPQNLSASRPQDRQFILSSKKLLLSDSGFYLCAWKRTGMNTGELFFGEGSRLTVL.

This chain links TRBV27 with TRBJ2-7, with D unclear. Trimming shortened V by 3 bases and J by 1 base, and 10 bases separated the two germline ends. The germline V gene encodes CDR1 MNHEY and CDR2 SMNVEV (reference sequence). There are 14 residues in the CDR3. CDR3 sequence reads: CASSLATPSYEQYF. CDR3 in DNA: TGTGCCAGCAGTTTGGCAACGCCTTCCTACGAGCAGTACTTC.

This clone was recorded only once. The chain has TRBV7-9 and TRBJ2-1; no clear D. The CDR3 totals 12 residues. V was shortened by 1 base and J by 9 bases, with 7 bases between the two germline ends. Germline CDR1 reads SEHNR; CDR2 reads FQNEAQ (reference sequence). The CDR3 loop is CASSLVPVEQFF. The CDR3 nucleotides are TGTGCCAGCAGCTTAGTTCCGGTTGAGCAGTTCTTC. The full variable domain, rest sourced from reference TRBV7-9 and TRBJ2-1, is DTGVSQNPRHKITKRGQNVTFRCDPISEHNRLYWYRQTLGQGPEFLTYFQNEAQLEKSRLLSDRFSAERPKGSFSTLEIQRTEQGDSAMYLCASSLVPVEQFFGPGTRLTVL.

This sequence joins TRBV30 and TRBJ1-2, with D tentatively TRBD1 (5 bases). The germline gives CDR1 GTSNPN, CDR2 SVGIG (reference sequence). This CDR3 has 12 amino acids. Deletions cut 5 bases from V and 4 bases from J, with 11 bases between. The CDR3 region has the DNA TGTGCCTGGGGTGGCGGGGGCTATGGCTACACCTTC. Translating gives CAWGGGGYGYTF.

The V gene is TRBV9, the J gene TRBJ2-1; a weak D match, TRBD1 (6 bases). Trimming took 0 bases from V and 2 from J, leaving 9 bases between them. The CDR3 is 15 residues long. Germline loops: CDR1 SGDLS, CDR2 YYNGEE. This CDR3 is CASSVEGGPYNEQFF. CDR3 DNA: TGTGCCAGCAGCGTAGAAGGGGGACCCTACAATGAGCAGTTCTTC.

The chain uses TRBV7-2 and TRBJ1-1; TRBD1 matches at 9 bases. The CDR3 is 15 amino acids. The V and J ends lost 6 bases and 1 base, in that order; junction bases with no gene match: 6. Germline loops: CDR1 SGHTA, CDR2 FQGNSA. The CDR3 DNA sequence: TGTGCCAGCAGACCCCGGACAGGGGAGAACACTGAAGCTTTCTTT. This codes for CASRPRTGENTEAFF.

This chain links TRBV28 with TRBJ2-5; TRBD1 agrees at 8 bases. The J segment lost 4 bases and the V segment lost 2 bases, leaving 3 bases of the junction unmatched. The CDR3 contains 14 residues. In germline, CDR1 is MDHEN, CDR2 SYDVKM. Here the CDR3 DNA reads TGTGCCAGCAGTTTAGTACAGGGGGGAGAGACCCAGTACTTC. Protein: CASSLVQGGETQYF. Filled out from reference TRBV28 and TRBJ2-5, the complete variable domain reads DVKVTQSSRYLVKRTGEKVFLECVQDMDHENMFWYRQDPGLGLRLIYFSYDVKMKEKGDIPEGYSVSREKKERFSLILESASTNQTSMYLCASSLVQGGETQYFGPGTRLLVL.

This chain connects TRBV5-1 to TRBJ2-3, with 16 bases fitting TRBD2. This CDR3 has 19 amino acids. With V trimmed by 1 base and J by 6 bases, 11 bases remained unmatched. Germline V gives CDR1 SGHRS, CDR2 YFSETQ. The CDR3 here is CASSLFGTSGGAVIDTQYF. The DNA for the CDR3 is TGCGCCAGCAGCTTGTTCGGGACTAGCGGGGGGGCCGTAATCGATACGCAGTATTTT. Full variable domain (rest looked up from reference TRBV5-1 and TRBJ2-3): KAGVTQTPRYLIKTRGQQVTLSCSPISGHRSVSWYQQTPGQGLQFLFEYFSETQRNKGNFPGRFSGRQFSNSRSEMNVSTLELGDSALYLCASSLFGTSGGAVIDTQYFGPGTRLTVL.

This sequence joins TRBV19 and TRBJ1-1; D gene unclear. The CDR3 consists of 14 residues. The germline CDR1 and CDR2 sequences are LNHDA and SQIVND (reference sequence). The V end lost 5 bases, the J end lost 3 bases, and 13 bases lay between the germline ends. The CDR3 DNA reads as TGTGCCAGTAGTCAGGACGGCGGGTACACTGAAGCTTTCTTT. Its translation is CASSQDGGYTEAFF.

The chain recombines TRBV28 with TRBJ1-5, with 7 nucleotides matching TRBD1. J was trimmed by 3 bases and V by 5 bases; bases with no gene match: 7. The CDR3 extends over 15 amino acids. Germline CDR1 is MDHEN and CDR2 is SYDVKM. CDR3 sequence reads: CASSEPGQLNQPQHF. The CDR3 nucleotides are TGTGCCAGCAGTGAGCCGGGACAGCTCAATCAGCCCCAGCATTTT.

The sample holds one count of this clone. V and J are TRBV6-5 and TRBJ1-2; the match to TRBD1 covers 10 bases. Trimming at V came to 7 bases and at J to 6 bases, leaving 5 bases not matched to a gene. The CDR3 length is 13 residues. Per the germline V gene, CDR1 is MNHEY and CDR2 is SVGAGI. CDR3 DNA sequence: TGTGCCAGCACCCAGACAGGGGGCGATGGCTACACCTTC. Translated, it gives CASTQTGGDGYTF.